The TCR beta chain under discussion was sequenced for a study of blood T cell repertoires in COVID-19. In the original processing: Scientists estimated how many nucleated cells there were by amplifying reference gene primers. Repertoires were generated with immunoSEQ multiplex PCR, while TCRdb's copy carries only in-frame clones and drops some. Clonal size and the V and J genes are those of that table, whereas D and trimming came from the DNA. This sample has over 200,000 clones; more than 70% occur once, and the top ten carry under 2.5%. CDR1 is SGHNT and CDR2 is YYREEE in the germline V gene (reference sequence). V was clipped by 3 bases and J by 2 bases, with 14 bases between them. The CDR3 extends over 15 amino acids. Grouping used clinical history reported by participants in a survey and questionnaire.

The chain uses TRBV5-4 and TRBJ2-5; the D gene is possibly TRBD2 (5 bases). This TCR derives from a woman in her thirties or forties with acute COVID-19. Sequenced material: PBMCs or T cells enriched from blood (not recorded which). CDR3 nucleotide sequence: TGTGCCAGCAGCTCCCGCGGACTCTCACAAGAGACCCAGTACTTC. Amino acids: CASSSRGLSQETQYF.